The sequence of this T cell receptor (beta chain) was determined in a study of immune heterogeneity within non-small cell lung tumors. In a multiplex PCR, 32 V and 13 J primers amplified TCR beta CDR3. TCRdb called the multiplex PCR reads again in MiXCR, with one record for every CDR3 protein. The sample shows approximately 4,300 distinct CDR3 sequences, roughly 21% of them seen only once. The template consisted of bulk tumor genomic DNA, with 600 ng used per sample. Collection of several biopsies per primary tumor, spaced far apart, took place during surgery. Surgery that was curative in intent was performed on patients with untreated, newly diagnosed non-small cell lung cancer. The source is a man aged 70-80 years with non-small cell lung cancer. Material: lung tumor tissue.

As DNA, the CDR3 is TGCAGCGTTGAAGATGGTGGGAAATCGAATGAGCAGTTCTTC. Translated: CSVEDGGKSNEQFF. This chain links TRBV29-1 with TRBJ2-1; no firm D call. V was pared by 0 bases and J by 7 bases, with 13 bases between. Germline V CDR1 and CDR2: SQVTM, ANQGSEA. The CDR3 runs to 14 residues.